The 8 T cell receptor beta chains listed next were all sequenced from one sample in a study of response to subunit inactivated influenza vaccine. TCRdb re-analysed the RT-PCR reads in MiXCR, keeping a single row per CDR3 protein. The data show hundreds of thousands of distinct CDR3 sequences, 15% to 20% seen once. This specimen consisted of CD4+ T cells sorted from PBMCs, obtained roughly 24 months after vaccination. The receptors were gathered from a man between 50 and 70 years old who received an inactivated influenza vaccine.

This sequence joins TRBV6-2 or TRBV6-3 and TRBJ2-5; tentatively, D is TRBD2 (6 bases). The V end lost 6 bases, the J end lost 1 base, and 18 bases lay between the germline ends. CDR1 is MNHEY, CDR2 SVGEGT, per germline. This CDR3 comprises 16 residues. In DNA, the CDR3 is TGTGCCAGCAGCCAGGGACTTCTCCGCCCCCAAGAGACCCAGTACTTC. Protein: CASSQGLLRPQETQYF.

This clonotype was picked up a small number of times. V usage is TRBV12-5 and J usage is TRBJ1-1; the D gene is possibly TRBD1 (5 bases). V gave up 1 base and J gave up 3 bases, with 6 bases separating them. This CDR3 contains 13 residues. Germline CDR1 is LGHNT and CDR2 is FRNRAP. This CDR3 is CASGLGGYTEAFF. The CDR3 DNA sequence: TGTGCTAGTGGTTTGGGGGGGTACACTGAAGCTTTCTTT.

The gene calls are TRBV3-1 and TRBJ2-2; D is possibly TRBD2 (5 bases). The CDR3 has 14 amino acids. Germline loops: CDR1 LGHDT, CDR2 YNNKEL (reference sequence). V shed 3 bases and J shed 7 bases, with 12 bases lying between them. DNA for the CDR3: TGTGCCAGCAGCCAGAGGGCCCTCAACGGGGAGCTGTTTTTT. It yields the protein CASSQRALNGELFF. The full variable domain, in which reference TRBV3-1 and TRBJ2-2 provide the parts outside the CDR3, is DTAVSQTPKYLVTQMGNDKSIKCEQNLGHDTMYWYKQDSKKFLKIMFSYNNKELIINETVPNRFSPKSPDKAHLNLHINSLELGDSAVYFCASSQRALNGELFFGEGSRLTVL.

This chain links TRBV12-5 with TRBJ2-5, with D tentatively TRBD1 or TRBD2 (5 bases each). V lost 2 bases, J lost 2 bases, and 15 bases lay in between. CDR3 length: 16 residues. Looked up from germline, CDR1 is LGHNT and CDR2 is FRNRAP. CDR3 sequence: CASGLRTGDGQETQYF. In DNA form, the CDR3 reads TGTGCTAGTGGTTTGCGTACTGGGGACGGACAAGAGACCCAGTACTTC.

The chain recombines TRBV29-1 with TRBJ1-1; 8 bases are shared with TRBD1. The CDR3 runs 13 residues. Germline values: CDR1 SQVTM, CDR2 ANQGSEA. The trim removed 7 bases at V and 5 bases at J, leaving 9 bases unmatched. The CDR3 spells CSAAGTGGTEAFF. The DNA for the CDR3 is TGCAGCGCCGCTGGGACAGGAGGGACTGAAGCTTTCTTT.

This clonotype was observed a few times. The chain has TRBV4-3 and TRBJ2-1; the D gene is possibly TRBD2 (6 bases). Trimming pared 4 bases from V and 9 bases from J, leaving 25 bases between. This CDR3 comprises 17 residues. The germline V gene encodes CDR1 LGHNA and CDR2 YSLEER. The CDR3 DNA follows: TGCGCCAGCAGCCTAAGACATGGAGGGCTGGGCGATCCTGAGCAGTTCTTC. It encodes CASSLRHGGLGDPEQFF.

This clonotype has only a few counts. The gene calls are TRBV20-1 and TRBJ2-3, with D perhaps assigned TRBD1 or TRBD2 (5 bases each). Germline CDR1 reads DFQATT; CDR2 reads SNEGSKA (reference sequence). CDR3 length: 15 amino acids. The V gene lost 1 base and the J gene lost 0 bases, with 11 bases spanning the gap. CDR3 DNA sequence: TGCAGTGCTAGAGTCCTTGGGGGAAGCACAGATACGCAGTATTTT. Encoded protein: CSARVLGGSTDTQYF.

In this sample, this clonotype turned up a few times. V and J are TRBV29-1 and TRBJ2-5; D tentatively fits TRBD1 or TRBD2 (5 bases each). The V gene's germline CDR1 is SQVTM and CDR2 ANQGSEA. The CDR3 is 13 amino acids. V lost 4 bases, J lost 0 bases, and 9 bases lay in between. CDR3 in DNA: TGCAGCGTTGGTTGGGGACACCAAGAGACCCAGTACTTC. It translates to CSVGWGHQETQYF.